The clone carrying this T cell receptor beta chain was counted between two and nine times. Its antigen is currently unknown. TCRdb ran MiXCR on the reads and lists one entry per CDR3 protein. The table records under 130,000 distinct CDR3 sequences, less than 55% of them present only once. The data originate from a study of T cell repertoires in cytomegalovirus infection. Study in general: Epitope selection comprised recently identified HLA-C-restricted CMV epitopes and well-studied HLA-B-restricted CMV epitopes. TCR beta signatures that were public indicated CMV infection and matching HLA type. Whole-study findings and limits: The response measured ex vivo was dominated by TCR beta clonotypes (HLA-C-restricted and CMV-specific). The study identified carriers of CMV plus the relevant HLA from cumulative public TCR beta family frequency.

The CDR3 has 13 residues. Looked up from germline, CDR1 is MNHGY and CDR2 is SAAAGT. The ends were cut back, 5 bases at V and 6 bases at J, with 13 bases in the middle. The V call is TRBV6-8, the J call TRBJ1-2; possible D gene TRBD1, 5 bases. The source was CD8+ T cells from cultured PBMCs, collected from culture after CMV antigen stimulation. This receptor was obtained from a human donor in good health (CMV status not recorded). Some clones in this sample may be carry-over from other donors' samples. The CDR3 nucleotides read TGTGCCAGCAGTATTACAGGTTCGAATGGCTACACCTTC. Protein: CASSITGSNGYTF.